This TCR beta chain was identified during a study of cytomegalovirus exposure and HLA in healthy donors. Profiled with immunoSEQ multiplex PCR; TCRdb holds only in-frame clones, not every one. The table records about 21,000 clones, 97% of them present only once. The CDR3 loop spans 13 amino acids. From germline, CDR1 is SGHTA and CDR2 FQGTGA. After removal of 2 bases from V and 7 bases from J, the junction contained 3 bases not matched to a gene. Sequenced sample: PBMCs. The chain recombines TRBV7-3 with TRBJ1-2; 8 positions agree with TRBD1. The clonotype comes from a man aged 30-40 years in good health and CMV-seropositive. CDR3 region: CASSLGQGAGYTF. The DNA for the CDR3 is TGTGCCAGCAGCTTAGGGCAGGGGGCTGGCTACACCTTC.